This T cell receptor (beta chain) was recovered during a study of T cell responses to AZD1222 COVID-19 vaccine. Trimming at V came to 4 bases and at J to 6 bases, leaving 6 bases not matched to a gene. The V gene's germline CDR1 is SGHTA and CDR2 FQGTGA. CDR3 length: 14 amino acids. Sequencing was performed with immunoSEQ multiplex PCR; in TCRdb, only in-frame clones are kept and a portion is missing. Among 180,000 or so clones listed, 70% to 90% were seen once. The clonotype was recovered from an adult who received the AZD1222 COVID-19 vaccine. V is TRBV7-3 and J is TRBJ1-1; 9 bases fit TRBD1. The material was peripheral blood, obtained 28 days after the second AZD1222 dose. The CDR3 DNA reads TGTGCCAGCAGCTCCAGGGGACAGGGCCCTGAAGCTTTCTTT. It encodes CASSSRGQGPEAFF.